The rows below give T cell receptor beta chains drawn from one sample of a study of T-cell memory formation after mild COVID-19. TCRdb re-called the 5' RACE reads with MiXCR, one entry per CDR3 protein. Of 100,000 to 130,000 distinct CDR3 sequences listed, around 14% are singletons. Input material: PBMCs or a T cell subset sorted from them (not recorded which). The receptor source for this set is a young man who had mild COVID-19 (a few samples of this study predate the infection). Cell type and time point are not known. Both conserved end residues are part of each CDR3. Fields, in order: clone size, D gene, V gene, J gene, CDR3 DNA, CDR3 protein. A D gene is named only where the DNA matches it firmly. The size entry is marked missing in some rows and otherwise reads once, few, many or a size class.

abundance: few
d_gene: .
v_gene: TRBV7-3
j_gene: TRBJ2-1
CDR3nt: TGTGCCAGCAGCCCGGGGGGCCCCCTCAATGAGCAGTTCTTC
CDR3aa: CASSPGGPLNEQFF

abundance: many
d_gene: TRBD2
v_gene: TRBV6-2/TRBV6-3
j_gene: TRBJ2-7
CDR3nt: TGTGCCAGCAGTTCCCTCACTAGCGGGGGGATTTCCTACGAGCAGTACTTC
CDR3aa: CASSSLTSGGISYEQYF

abundance: few
d_gene: TRBD2
v_gene: TRBV12-3/TRBV12-4
j_gene: TRBJ2-3
CDR3nt: TGTGCCAGCAGTCCTCCGGGACTAGCTACAGATACGCAGTATTTT
CDR3aa: CASSPPGLATDTQYF

abundance: .
d_gene: .
v_gene: TRBV5-6
j_gene: TRBJ1-1
CDR3nt: TGTGCCAGCAGCGGTCGGGGGGCGAGGTTCGAAGCTTTCTTT
CDR3aa: CASSGRGARFEAFF

abundance: many
d_gene: .
v_gene: TRBV18
j_gene: TRBJ2-2
CDR3nt: TGTGCCAGCTCACCACAGGGGGTTGTCCAAACCGGGGAGCTGTTTTTT
CDR3aa: CASSPQGVVQTGELFF

abundance: many
d_gene: TRBD2
v_gene: TRBV27
j_gene: TRBJ2-1
CDR3nt: TGTGCCAGCACTTTAGCGGGGGGGTACAATGAGCAGTTCTTC
CDR3aa: CASTLAGGYNEQFF

abundance: many
d_gene: TRBD1
v_gene: TRBV20-1
j_gene: TRBJ2-1
CDR3nt: TGCAGTGCTAGAGTAGGGGGCCCAAGCTCCTACAATGAGCAGTTCTTC
CDR3aa: CSARVGGPSSYNEQFF

abundance: .
d_gene: .
v_gene: TRBV7-2
j_gene: TRBJ1-5
CDR3nt: TGTGCCAGCAGCACAGGGCCGATGAATCAGCCCCAGCATTTT
CDR3aa: CASSTGPMNQPQHF

abundance: many
d_gene: .
v_gene: TRBV4-1
j_gene: TRBJ2-6
CDR3nt: TGCGCCAGCAGCCTCACCCCGTCTGGGGCCAACGTCCTGACTTTC
CDR3aa: CASSLTPSGANVLTF

abundance: .
d_gene: TRBD1
v_gene: TRBV5-4
j_gene: TRBJ2-7
CDR3nt: TGTGCCAGCAGCAAACCGGGACAGGGGGCTGGCGAGCAGTACTTC
CDR3aa: CASSKPGQGAGEQYF

abundance: .
d_gene: .
v_gene: TRBV20-1
j_gene: TRBJ2-7
CDR3nt: TGCAGTGCTAGGCCCTACGCCTACGAGCAGTACTTC
CDR3aa: CSARPYAYEQYF

abundance: few
d_gene: .
v_gene: TRBV28
j_gene: TRBJ2-2
CDR3nt: TGTGCCAGCACGATCACGGGTACCGGGGAGCTGTTTTTT
CDR3aa: CASTITGTGELFF

abundance: .
d_gene: .
v_gene: TRBV4-1
j_gene: TRBJ2-7
CDR3nt: TGCGCCAGCAGCCAAGGATTGGTGGGGGAAATCCGAGGGCAGTACTTC
CDR3aa: CASSQGLVGEIRGQYF

abundance: few
d_gene: TRBD1
v_gene: TRBV13
j_gene: TRBJ1-1
CDR3nt: TGTGCCAGCAGCTTAGGGGGACAGGGTATGACTGAAGCTTTCTTT
CDR3aa: CASSLGGQGMTEAFF

abundance: many
d_gene: .
v_gene: TRBV9
j_gene: TRBJ2-2
CDR3nt: TGTGCCAGCAGCGTAGGGATCGGGGGCGACACCGGGGAGCTGTTTTTT
CDR3aa: CASSVGIGGDTGELFF

abundance: .
d_gene: .
v_gene: TRBV12-3/TRBV12-4
j_gene: TRBJ1-5
CDR3nt: TGTGCCACAAAATCCGGGACTGATGATCAGCCCCAGCATTTT
CDR3aa: CATKSGTDDQPQHF

abundance: .
d_gene: .
v_gene: TRBV7-2
j_gene: TRBJ2-7
CDR3nt: TGTGCCAGCTCCAGGGTCGCGTACGAGCAGTACTTC
CDR3aa: CASSRVAYEQYF

abundance: few
d_gene: TRBD2
v_gene: TRBV4-3
j_gene: TRBJ2-1
CDR3nt: TGCGCCAGCAGCCAACGACTAGCGGGCAGAGTCTACAATGAGCAGTTCTTC
CDR3aa: CASSQRLAGRVYNEQFF

abundance: few
d_gene: .
v_gene: TRBV19
j_gene: TRBJ2-7
CDR3nt: TGTGCCAGTAGTGGCCGGGACGGGGACTACGAGCAGTACTTC
CDR3aa: CASSGRDGDYEQYF

abundance: many
d_gene: .
v_gene: TRBV4-3
j_gene: TRBJ1-1
CDR3nt: TGCGCCAGCAGCCAGGCCCATCCCGGGAGGGAGAACACTGAAGCTTTCTTT
CDR3aa: CASSQAHPGRENTEAFF

abundance: .
d_gene: .
v_gene: TRBV5-1
j_gene: TRBJ1-3
CDR3nt: TGCGCCAGCAGCCCCTACTCTGGAAACACCATATATTTT
CDR3aa: CASSPYSGNTIYF

abundance: few
d_gene: TRBD2
v_gene: TRBV4-1
j_gene: TRBJ2-1
CDR3nt: TGCGCCAGCAGCCAAGTGGAGGCGGGGGGTGAGCAGTTCTTC
CDR3aa: CASSQVEAGGEQFF

abundance: .
d_gene: .
v_gene: TRBV5-1
j_gene: TRBJ1-4
CDR3nt: TGCGCCAGCAGCGACGGGGAGACAGTTCTCGGAGAAAAACTGTTTTTT
CDR3aa: CASSDGETVLGEKLFF

abundance: .
d_gene: .
v_gene: TRBV7-2
j_gene: TRBJ1-2
CDR3nt: TGTGCCAGCAATCCAGGGAGTTCAATAAGCTATGGCTACACCTTC
CDR3aa: CASNPGSSISYGYTF

abundance: .
d_gene: .
v_gene: TRBV9
j_gene: TRBJ2-3
CDR3nt: TGTGCCAGCAGCGCTCGTGAGACGGGGGCCGCAGGTACGCAGTATTTT
CDR3aa: CASSARETGAAGTQYF

abundance: .
d_gene: .
v_gene: TRBV15
j_gene: TRBJ1-4
CDR3nt: TGTGCCACCAGCAGAGAAGGAGGGGGTGAAAAACTGTTTTTT
CDR3aa: CATSREGGGEKLFF

abundance: many
d_gene: .
v_gene: TRBV4-3
j_gene: TRBJ2-7
CDR3nt: TGCGCCAGCAGCCCTGCATTGTACGAGCAGTACTTC
CDR3aa: CASSPALYEQYF

abundance: once
d_gene: TRBD2
v_gene: TRBV30
j_gene: TRBJ2-1
CDR3nt: TGTGCCTGGAGAGTGCTAGCGGGGGTTACTGAGCAGTTCTTC
CDR3aa: CAWRVLAGVTEQFF

abundance: few
d_gene: TRBD1
v_gene: TRBV7-9
j_gene: TRBJ2-2
CDR3nt: TGTGCCAGCAGCAGGGACAGGGAGGCCGGGGAGCTGTTTTTT
CDR3aa: CASSRDREAGELFF

abundance: few
d_gene: .
v_gene: TRBV24-1
j_gene: TRBJ1-5
CDR3nt: TGTGCCACCAGTGACAAGCAGGGGAATGGCCAGCCCCAGCATTTT
CDR3aa: CATSDKQGNGQPQHF

abundance: .
d_gene: .
v_gene: TRBV4-1
j_gene: TRBJ2-1
CDR3nt: TGCGCCAGCAGCCAATGGCCAGGGATTCACTACAATGAGCAGTTCTTC
CDR3aa: CASSQWPGIHYNEQFF

abundance: few
d_gene: .
v_gene: TRBV6-5
j_gene: TRBJ2-5
CDR3nt: TGTGCCAGCAGTTCAGGGGAAGAGACCCAGTACTTC
CDR3aa: CASSSGEETQYF

abundance: .
d_gene: .
v_gene: TRBV6-5
j_gene: TRBJ2-1
CDR3nt: TGTGCCAGCAATAACGGGGGCGCTGAGCAGTTCTTC
CDR3aa: CASNNGGAEQFF

abundance: few
d_gene: .
v_gene: TRBV7-2
j_gene: TRBJ1-2
CDR3nt: TGTGCCAGCAGCGCGTCGAGGGCCCCCCATGGCTACACCTTC
CDR3aa: CASSASRAPHGYTF

abundance: .
d_gene: .
v_gene: TRBV19
j_gene: TRBJ2-3
CDR3nt: TGTGCCAGTAGTGACAGCTTCACAGATACGCAGTATTTT
CDR3aa: CASSDSFTDTQYF

abundance: .
d_gene: .
v_gene: TRBV3-1
j_gene: TRBJ1-1
CDR3nt: TGTGCCAGCAGCCAAGGTCCGACAGACCCGAACACTGAAGCTTTCTTT
CDR3aa: CASSQGPTDPNTEAFF

abundance: .
d_gene: .
v_gene: TRBV21-1
j_gene: TRBJ1-3
CDR3nt: TGTGCCAGCAGCCCTGGAGCTGGAAACACCATATATTTT
CDR3aa: CASSPGAGNTIYF